The 23 T cell receptor beta chains presented below share a single source sample, sequenced in a study of T-cell memory formation after mild COVID-19. TCRdb ran MiXCR on the 5' RACE reads and lists one entry per CDR3 protein. Here the sample spans approximately 440,000 distinct CDR3 sequences, around 20% being singletons. The specimen sequenced was PBMCs or a T cell subset sorted from them (not recorded which). The receptors were sampled from an adult woman who had mild COVID-19 (a few samples of this study predate the infection). Cell type and time point are not known.

In this sample, this clonotype turned up a few times. The chain recombines TRBV19 with TRBJ2-7; D may be TRBD2 (5 bases). The CDR3 is 15 amino acids. Germline CDR1 is LNHDA and CDR2 is SQIVND (reference sequence). The V gene lost 6 bases and the J gene lost 2 bases, with 17 bases spanning the gap. Here the CDR3 DNA reads TGTGCCAGTAGGGCGGTGGCGGACTCCACCTACGAGCAGTACTTC. Translated: CASRAVADSTYEQYF.

This chain uses TRBV6-5 with TRBJ2-3; 10 nucleotides match TRBD1. The germline V gene has CDR1 MNHEY and CDR2 SVGAGI. This CDR3 has 16 amino acids. J gave up 4 bases and V 6 bases, and 10 bases lay outside the gene matches. CDR3 protein: CASRLVWTGGSDTQYF. The CDR3 DNA reads TGTGCCAGCAGACTGGTATGGACAGGGGGGTCAGATACGCAGTATTTT.

This clonotype was seen a handful of times. As DNA, the CDR3 is TGTGCCAGCAGTTACGAGGGCGGGGGGGCCTCCAATGAGCAGTTCTTC. Amino acid sequence: CASSYEGGGASNEQFF. The rearrangement joins TRBV6-5 to TRBJ2-1, with TRBD2 matching 9 bases. The CDR3 runs to 16 residues. After removal of 2 bases from V and 6 bases from J, the junction contained 8 bases not matched to a gene. Germline assignment: CDR1 MNHEY and CDR2 SVGAGI.

This clonotype was observed a handful of times. The CDR3 sequence: CASSLARLAPYNEQFF. In DNA, the CDR3 is TGTGCCAGCAGCTTAGCGAGGCTAGCGCCCTACAATGAGCAGTTCTTC. The rearrangement uses TRBV7-2 and TRBJ2-1; D may be TRBD2 (6 bases). Germline V gives CDR1 SGHTA, CDR2 FQGNSA. The ends were cut back, 0 bases at V and 2 bases at J, with 11 bases in the middle. The CDR3 spans 16 residues.

The chain has TRBV29-1 and TRBJ2-3, with D perhaps TRBD1 or TRBD2 (5 bases each). Germline CDR1 SQVTM, CDR2 ANQGSEA. This CDR3 is built from 13 residues. V was shortened by 6 bases and J by 1 base, with 11 bases between the two germline ends. DNA for the CDR3: TGCAGCGTCACAGGAGGCGGCACAGATACGCAGTATTTT. Its protein is CSVTGGGTDTQYF.

CDR3 DNA sequence: TGTGCCACCAGCACCCATCGAGCGGGGGGCCAAGAGACCCAGTACTTC. Its translation is CATSTHRAGGQETQYF. The V and J genes are TRBV15 and TRBJ2-5; 9 bases map to TRBD2. V lost 4 bases to trimming and J lost 1 base; unmatched junction nucleotides: 7. The germline V gene has CDR1 LNHNV and CDR2 YYDKDF (reference sequence). CDR3 length equals 16 residues.

This clonotype was seen only a few times. The chain couples TRBV20-1 to TRBJ2-3; 7 bases are a match to TRBD1. V was pared by 6 bases and J by 5 bases, with 2 bases of the junction left unmatched. This CDR3 has 11 residues. Germline loops: CDR1 DFQATT, CDR2 SNEGSKA (reference sequence). The CDR3 coding sequence is TGCAGTGCAGGGGGCAGAGATACGCAGTATTTT. It specifies CSAGGRDTQYF.

The rearrangement links TRBV30 to TRBJ2-3; weak D call: TRBD2 (6 bases). V shed 1 base and J shed 4 bases, with 12 bases lying between them. Germline assignment: CDR1 GTSNPN and CDR2 SVGIG (reference sequence). The CDR3 totals 14 residues. In DNA, the CDR3 is TGTGCCTGGAGTGCAGCGGGTAGGTCAGATACGCAGTATTTT. Encoded protein: CAWSAAGRSDTQYF.

The sample holds a few counts of this clonotype. The J gene is TRBJ1-1, the V gene TRBV19; a weak D match, TRBD1 (5 bases). V lost 3 bases, J lost 12 bases, and 11 bases lay in between. Germline lookup yields CDR1 LNHDA and CDR2 SQIVND (reference sequence). The CDR3 loop spans 11 amino acids. The CDR3 is CASSIMGRTFF. The CDR3 region has the DNA TGTGCCAGTAGTATTATGGGGCGTACTTTCTTT.

This clonotype appeared a few times. The chain recombines TRBV5-1 with TRBJ2-1; possible D gene TRBD2, 7 bases. The CDR3 covers 13 residues. From germline, CDR1 is SGHRS and CDR2 YFSETQ. Trimming cost V 6 bases and J 2 bases, with 9 bases left between them. Here the CDR3 reads CASTGGPYNEQFF. CDR3 in DNA: TGCGCCAGCACCGGGGGGCCCTACAATGAGCAGTTCTTC.

In its sample, this clonotype was seen a few times. V is TRBV7-9 and J is TRBJ2-2, with TRBD2 identical over 12 bases. The V gene end was trimmed by 5 bases and the J gene end by 7 bases; junction bases not matched to a gene: 8. Per germline, CDR1 SEHNR and CDR2 FQNEAQ (reference sequence). This CDR3 has 16 residues. The CDR3 nucleotides are TGTGCCAGCAGCCCCCGACTAGCGGGAGAGGACGGGGAGCTGTTTTTT. This codes for CASSPRLAGEDGELFF.

The chain uses TRBV11-3 and TRBJ2-1, with 10 bases identical to TRBD2. CDR1 is SGHNT, CDR2 YENEEA, per germline. J was trimmed by 6 bases and V by 1 base; bases with no gene match: 9. The CDR3 consists of 17 residues. The CDR3 DNA is TGTGCCAGCAGCTTAGGGGAGCGGGAGGGCCCCGGCAATGAGCAGTTCTTC. Its translation: CASSLGEREGPGNEQFF.

The table lists this clonotype with a few counts. The chain is built from TRBV19 and TRBJ2-1; 10 bases are shared with TRBD2. The germline V gene encodes CDR1 LNHDA and CDR2 SQIVND (reference sequence). The CDR3 runs 15 residues. V trimming: 2 bases; J trimming: 6 bases; junction bases outside the gene matches: 4. The CDR3 loop is CASSITSGEVNEQFF. The CDR3, as DNA: TGTGCCAGTAGTATAACTAGCGGGGAGGTCAATGAGCAGTTCTTC.

This chain uses TRBV5-1 with TRBJ2-1, with D uncertain. Looked up from germline, CDR1 is SGHRS and CDR2 is YFSETQ. This CDR3 spans 13 amino acids. V gave up 0 bases and J gave up 6 bases, with 7 bases separating them. The CDR3 reads CASSLVSSNEQFF. Written as DNA, the CDR3 is TGCGCCAGCAGCTTGGTCAGTTCCAATGAGCAGTTCTTC.

As regards this clonotype: A single base separates this from a much larger clone, so it may be a read error. The CDR3 loop is CASSTGGGTGELSF. The DNA of the CDR3 is TGTGCCAGCAGCACTGGCGGGGGCACCGGGGAGCTGTCTTTT. The chain links TRBV7-9 to TRBJ2-2; D might be TRBD2 (7 bases). The germline V gene encodes CDR1 SEHNR and CDR2 FQNEAQ (reference sequence). The CDR3 runs to 14 residues.

This clonotype was seen ten or more times. The chain combines TRBV11-2 with TRBJ2-3; either TRBD1 or TRBD2 may supply D (7 bases each). Germline V gene lookup returns CDR1 SGHAT and CDR2 FQNNGV. The germline V and J ends were trimmed by 6 bases and 1 base, with 14 bases remaining between them. The CDR3 length is 15 residues. Here the CDR3 reads CASSFRGGRTDTQYF. The CDR3 DNA is TGTGCCAGCAGTTTCAGGGGGGGACGCACAGATACGCAGTATTTT.

This clonotype was observed a handful of times. The chain couples TRBV24-1 to TRBJ2-1; 10 positions match TRBD2. The CDR3 runs to 16 residues. V gave up 5 bases and J gave up 1 base; unmatched junction bases: 4. The germline V gene has CDR1 KGHDR and CDR2 SFDVKD. The CDR3 region is CATSVSSGGSYNEQFF. The DNA for the CDR3 is TGTGCCACCAGTGTGAGTAGCGGGGGGTCCTACAATGAGCAGTTCTTC.

This rearrangement joins TRBV11-3 to TRBJ1-1; D call uncertain. Between the trimmed V and J ends, which lost 8 bases and 1 base, there was a span of 14 bases. Germline lookup yields CDR1 SGHNT and CDR2 YENEEA. This CDR3 region has 14 residues. The CDR3 region is CASHFIIENTEAFF. The CDR3 nucleotides read TGTGCCAGCCATTTTATCATCGAGAACACTGAAGCTTTCTTT.

This clonotype was detected a few times. Written as DNA, the CDR3 is TGTGCCAGCAGTTTTACAGGAGGTGAGCAGTTCTTC. Translated: CASSFTGGEQFF. The chain has TRBV12-3 or TRBV12-4 and TRBJ2-1, with D perhaps given as TRBD1 or TRBD2 (5 bases each). V lost 3 bases and J lost 9, with 9 bases in between. The CDR3 contains 12 residues.

This clonotype turned up a few times. The rearrangement joins TRBV10-3 to TRBJ2-1; 7 nucleotides align to TRBD2. The CDR3 sequence is 16 residues long. V was pared by 2 bases and J by 3 bases, with 7 bases of the junction left unmatched. Germline V gives CDR1 ENHRY, CDR2 SYGVKD. CDR3 region: CAISEARLADYNEQFF. CDR3 sequence (DNA): TGTGCCATCAGTGAGGCGAGGCTAGCGGACTACAATGAGCAGTTCTTC.

This clonotype was observed a single time. The genes are TRBV20-1 and TRBJ2-3; 9 bases align to TRBD2. The CDR3 has 11 amino acids. The trim removed 5 bases at V and 7 bases at J, leaving 1 base unmatched. Germline assignment: CDR1 DFQATT and CDR2 SNEGSKA (reference sequence). The CDR3 region has the DNA TGCAGTGCTCTAGCGGGAAATACGCAGTATTTT. Its translation is CSALAGNTQYF.

V gene TRBV29-1 combines with J gene TRBJ2-1; D ambiguous. Germline lookup yields CDR1 SQVTM and CDR2 ANQGSEA. V shed 5 bases and J shed 0 bases, with 17 bases lying between them. The CDR3 sequence is 16 residues long. CDR3: CSVLMGDKSSYNEQFF. DNA for the CDR3: TGCAGCGTTCTCATGGGTGACAAAAGCTCCTACAATGAGCAGTTCTTC.

The gene calls are TRBV19 and TRBJ1-1; unclear D gene. Germline CDR1 and CDR2: LNHDA and SQIVND (reference sequence). CDR3 length: 13 amino acids. V lost 5 bases to trimming and J lost 1 base, with 8 bases between them. CDR3 sequence (DNA): TGTGCCAGTAGTTGGCTCGGGAACACTGAAGCTTTCTTT. Residues: CASSWLGNTEAFF.